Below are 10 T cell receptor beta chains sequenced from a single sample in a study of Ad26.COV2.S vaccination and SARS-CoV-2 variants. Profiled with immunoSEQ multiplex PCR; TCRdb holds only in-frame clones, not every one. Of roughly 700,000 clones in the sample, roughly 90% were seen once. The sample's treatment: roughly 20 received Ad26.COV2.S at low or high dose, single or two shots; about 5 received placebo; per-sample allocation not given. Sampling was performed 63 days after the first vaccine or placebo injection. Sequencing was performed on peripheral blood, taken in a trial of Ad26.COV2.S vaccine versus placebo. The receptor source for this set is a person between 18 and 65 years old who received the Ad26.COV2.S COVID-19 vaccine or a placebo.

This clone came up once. DNA for the CDR3: TGTGCCAGTAGTAGTCGGGACGAGCAGTTCTTC. Translation: CASSSRDEQFF. J is TRBJ2-1 and V is TRBV19, with D tentatively TRBD1 or TRBD2 (5 bases each). The germline gives CDR1 LNHDA, CDR2 SQIVND (reference sequence). V was shortened by 4 bases and J by 10 bases, with 8 bases between the two germline ends. The CDR3 runs 11 residues. Full variable domain (missing parts from reference TRBV19 and TRBJ2-1): DGGITQSPKYLFRKEGQNVTLSCEQNLNHDAMYWYRQDPGQGLRLIYYSQIVNDFQKGDIAEGYSVSREKKESFPLTVTSAQKNPTAFYLCASSSRDEQFFGPGTRLTVL.

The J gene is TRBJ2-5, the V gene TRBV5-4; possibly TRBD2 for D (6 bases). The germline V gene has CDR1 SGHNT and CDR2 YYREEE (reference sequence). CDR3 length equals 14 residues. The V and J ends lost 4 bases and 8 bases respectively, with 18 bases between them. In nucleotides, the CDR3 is TGTGCCAGCAGCGTGAGGGACTCCGGCAAAACCCAGTACTTC. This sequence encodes CASSVRDSGKTQYF.

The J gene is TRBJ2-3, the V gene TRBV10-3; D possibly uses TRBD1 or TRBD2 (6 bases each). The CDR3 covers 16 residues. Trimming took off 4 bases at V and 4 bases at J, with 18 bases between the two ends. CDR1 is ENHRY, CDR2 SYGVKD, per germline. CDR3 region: CAISGGAPSHPDTQYF. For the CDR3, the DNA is TGTGCCATCAGTGGGGGGGCACCTTCTCACCCAGATACGCAGTATTTT.

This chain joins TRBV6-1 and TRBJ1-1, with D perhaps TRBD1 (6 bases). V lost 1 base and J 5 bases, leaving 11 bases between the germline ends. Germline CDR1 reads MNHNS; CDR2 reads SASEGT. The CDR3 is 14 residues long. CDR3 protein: CASSEVGAVTEAFF. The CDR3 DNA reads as TGTGCCAGCAGTGAAGTGGGGGCTGTAACTGAAGCTTTCTTT.

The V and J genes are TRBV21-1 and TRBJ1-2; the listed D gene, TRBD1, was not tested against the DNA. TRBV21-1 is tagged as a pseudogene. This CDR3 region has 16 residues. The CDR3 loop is CASSKVGQSEDYGYTF. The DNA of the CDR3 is TGTGCCAGCAGCAAAGTGGGGCAGAGCGAAGATTATGGCTACACCTTC.

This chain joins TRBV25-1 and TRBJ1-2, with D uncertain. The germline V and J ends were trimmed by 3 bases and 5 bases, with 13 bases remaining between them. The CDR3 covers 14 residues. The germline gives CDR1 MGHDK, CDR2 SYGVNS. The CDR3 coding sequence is TGTGCCAGCAGTGAGGAGGTTTTGGGGTATGGCTACACCTTC. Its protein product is CASSEEVLGYGYTF.

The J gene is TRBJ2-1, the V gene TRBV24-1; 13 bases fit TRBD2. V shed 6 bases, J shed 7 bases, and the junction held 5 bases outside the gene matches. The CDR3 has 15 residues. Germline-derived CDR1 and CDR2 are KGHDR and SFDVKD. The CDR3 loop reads CATSRTSGGGNEQFF. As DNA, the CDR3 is TGTGCCACCAGTAGAACTAGCGGGGGGGGAAATGAGCAGTTCTTC.

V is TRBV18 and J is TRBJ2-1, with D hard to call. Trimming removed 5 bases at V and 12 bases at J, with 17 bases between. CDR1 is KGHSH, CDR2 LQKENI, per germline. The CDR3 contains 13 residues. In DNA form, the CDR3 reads TGTGCCAGCTCAGTTCCTAGTTCTCTGGTGCAGTTCTTC. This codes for CASSVPSSLVQFF.

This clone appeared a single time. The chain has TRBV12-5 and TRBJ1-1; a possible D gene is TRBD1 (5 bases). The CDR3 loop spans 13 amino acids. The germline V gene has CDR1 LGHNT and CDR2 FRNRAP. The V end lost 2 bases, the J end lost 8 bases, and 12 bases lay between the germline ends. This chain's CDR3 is CASGLSHRGEAFF. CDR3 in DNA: TGTGCTAGTGGTTTGTCCCATCGGGGGGAAGCTTTCTTT.

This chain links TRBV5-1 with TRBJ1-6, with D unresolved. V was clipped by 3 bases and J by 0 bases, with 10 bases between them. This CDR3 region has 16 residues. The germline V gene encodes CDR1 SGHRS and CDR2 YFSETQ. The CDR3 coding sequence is TGCGCCAGCAGCTCGGTGGAGAGCTCCTATAATTCACCCCTCCACTTT. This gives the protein CASSSVESSYNSPLHF.